A single sample gave rise to the 21 T cell receptor beta chains below, sequenced in a study of blood T cell repertoires in COVID-19. Data came from immunoSEQ multiplex PCR; TCRdb stores just in-frame clones and leaves some out. The sample lists under 150,000 clones, approximately 85% occurring once. Sequencing was carried out using peripheral blood. The receptors were gathered from a woman aged 55-70 years with COVID-19, enrolled during active disease.

J is TRBJ1-4 and V is TRBV18, with 9 bases identical to TRBD1. The CDR3 runs 15 residues. The trim removed 0 bases at V and 5 bases at J, leaving 1 base unmatched. Germline CDR1 reads KGHSH; CDR2 reads LQKENI. In nucleotides, the CDR3 is TGTGCCAGCTCACCACCGGGACAGGGAAATGAAAAACTGTTTTTT. Translation: CASSPPGQGNEKLFF. Together with reference TRBV18 and TRBJ1-4, the CDR3 gives the full variable domain: NAGVMQNPRHLVRRRGQEARLRCSPMKGHSHVYWYRQLPEEGLKFMVYLQKENIIDESGMPKERFSAEFPKEGPSILRIQQVVRGDSAAYFCASSPPGQGNEKLFFGSGTQLSVL.

The rearrangement links TRBV10-2 to TRBJ1-2; D gene uncertain. The CDR3 totals 15 residues. The V and J ends lost 3 bases and 4 bases respectively, with 15 bases between them. CDR1 and CDR2 (germline): WSHSY, SAAADI. The CDR3 spells CASSDQSQAVYGYTF. The CDR3 DNA follows: TGCGCCAGCAGTGACCAATCCCAGGCCGTCTATGGCTACACCTTC.

This sequence joins TRBV18 and TRBJ2-2; 9 nucleotides match TRBD2. V lost 3 bases to trimming and J lost 0 bases; unmatched junction nucleotides: 5. This CDR3 comprises 17 residues. Germline CDR1 KGHSH, CDR2 LQKENI. Written as DNA, the CDR3 is TGTGCCAGCTCACCGCTTAGCGGGAGCGCGAACACCGGGGAGCTGTTTTTT. This sequence encodes CASSPLSGSANTGELFF.

V usage is TRBV14 and J usage is TRBJ2-2; 7 positions match TRBD2. CDR3 length: 14 amino acids. The V gene end was trimmed by 3 bases and the J gene end by 3 bases; junction bases not matched to a gene: 1. Germline CDR1 SGHDN, CDR2 FVKESK. CDR3 bases: TGTGCCAGCAGCCAGGGGGGGGACACCGGGGAGCTGTTTTTT. Its protein product is CASSQGGDTGELFF.

This clone was observed a single time. The chain's CDR3 is CASSEPQPGGKLFF. The CDR3 region has the DNA TGCGCCAGCAGTGAGCCGCAACCGGGGGGAAAACTGTTTTTT. The rearrangement uses TRBV10-2 and TRBJ1-4; possibly TRBD1 for D (5 bases). The CDR3 consists of 14 residues. Germline CDR1 reads WSHSY; CDR2 reads SAAADI. The V end lost 2 bases, the J end lost 10 bases, and 14 bases lay between the germline ends.

This rearrangement joins TRBV7-9 to TRBJ1-1; the D is unclear. V gave up 3 bases and J gave up 1 base, with 12 bases separating them. The CDR3 contains 15 residues. CDR1 and CDR2 (germline): SEHNR, FQNEAQ (reference sequence). CDR3 nucleotides: TGTGCCAGCAGCTTTTTAGCGAGCGGGAACACTGAAGCTTTCTTT. Residues: CASSFLASGNTEAFF.

The chain has TRBV20-1 and TRBJ1-5; possible D gene TRBD1, 5 bases. The CDR3 covers 16 residues. V gave up 3 bases and J gave up 0 bases, with 15 bases separating them. Germline lookup yields CDR1 DFQATT and CDR2 SNEGSKA (reference sequence). The CDR3, as DNA: TGCAGTGCTAGTGAGAGACAGCCCTATAGCAATCAGCCCCAGCATTTT. It specifies CSASERQPYSNQPQHF.

V gene TRBV21-1 combines with J gene TRBJ2-7; the D call in the table, TRBD1, was not verified against the DNA. TRBV21-1 is reported as a pseudogene. CDR3 size: 15 residues. This CDR3 is CASSRDRGRLYEQYF. In nucleotides, the CDR3 is TGTGCCAGCAGCAGAGACAGGGGGCGACTCTACGAGCAGTACTTC.

This clone was detected only a few times. The chain uses TRBV9 and TRBJ1-2, with 11 nucleotides matching TRBD1. Germline loops: CDR1 SGDLS, CDR2 YYNGEE. V lost 3 bases and J lost 8; bases outside the gene matches: 12. The CDR3 sequence is 16 residues long. In DNA form, the CDR3 reads TGTGCCAGCAGCGCAAGGACAGGGGGCGCGCCGACGGGCTACACCTTC. Residues: CASSARTGGAPTGYTF.

The sample holds a few counts of this clone. V usage is TRBV13 and J usage is TRBJ1-2; 9 nucleotides agree with TRBD1. The J segment lost 4 bases and the V segment lost 5 bases, leaving 2 bases of the junction unmatched. This CDR3 contains 13 residues. Germline V gene data show CDR1 as PRHDT and CDR2 as FYEKMQ (reference sequence). CDR3 sequence: CASSPTGGYGYTF. The CDR3 bases are TGTGCCAGCAGCCCGACAGGGGGCTATGGCTACACCTTC.

The chain is built from TRBV11-2 and TRBJ2-3, with 11 positions matching TRBD2. This CDR3 spans 16 amino acids. Germline loops: CDR1 SGHAT, CDR2 FQNNGV. The V segment lost 5 bases and the J segment 5 bases; nucleotides outside the gene matches: 9. This CDR3 is CASSRRGTSGGDTQYF. In nucleotides, the CDR3 is TGTGCCAGCAGCCGTAGGGGGACTAGCGGAGGAGATACGCAGTATTTT.

In this sample, this clone turned up a few times. The chain is built from TRBV12-3 or TRBV12-4 and TRBJ1-2, with a tentative D call TRBD1 (5 bases). CDR3 length: 12 amino acids. With 5 bases removed from V and 7 bases from J, the gap between germline ends came to 11 bases. The CDR3 DNA sequence: TGTGCCAGCAGTCGGGGGGATCTTGGCTACACCTTC. Protein product: CASSRGDLGYTF.

The chain couples TRBV30 to TRBJ2-7, with 9 bases aligning to TRBD1. Germline V CDR1 and CDR2: GTSNPN, SVGIG (reference sequence). The V segment lost 0 bases and the J segment 2 bases; nucleotides outside the gene matches: 5. This CDR3 has 15 residues. This CDR3 is CAWSVTGGEPYEQYF. The CDR3, as DNA: TGTGCCTGGAGTGTCACAGGGGGCGAACCCTACGAGCAGTACTTC.

The CDR3 DNA sequence: TGTGCCAGCAGCTTAAGTGGGGCCACTGAAGCTTTCTTT. Residues: CASSLSGATEAFF. The chain carries TRBV11-2 and TRBJ1-1, with a weak D call TRBD1 (5 bases). The CDR3 is made up of 13 amino acids. Trimming pared 2 bases from V and 4 bases from J, leaving 8 bases between. Per germline, CDR1 SGHAT and CDR2 FQNNGV.

V gene TRBV15 combines with J gene TRBJ1-1; TRBD1 might be the D (6 bases). The CDR3 consists of 14 residues. CDR1 LNHNV and CDR2 YYDKDF come from the germline V gene (reference sequence). Trimming removed 2 bases at V and 6 bases at J, with 13 bases between. CDR3 coding DNA: TGTGCCACCAGCAGACAGATCCAGGGGCCTGAAGCTTTCTTT. It translates to CATSRQIQGPEAFF.

The chain uses TRBV5-6 and TRBJ2-5, with TRBD2 as a possible D gene (5 bases). V gave up 0 bases and J gave up 4 bases, with 13 bases separating them. The CDR3 totals 15 residues. The germline gives CDR1 SGHDT, CDR2 YYEEEE. The chain's CDR3 is CASSLDAGSGETQYF. CDR3 in DNA: TGTGCCAGCAGCTTGGACGCGGGTTCGGGAGAGACCCAGTACTTC.

This clone was seen only once. The CDR3 DNA follows: TGTGCCAGCAGTGAAGCGGGGGGGAGGAGGAGCTCCTACAATGAGCAGTTCTTC. It codes for CASSEAGGRRSSYNEQFF. V gene TRBV2 combines with J gene TRBJ2-1, with 7 bases identical to TRBD2. The CDR3 is 18 residues long. Germline CDR1 and CDR2: SNHLY and FYNNEI. The V segment lost 0 bases and the J segment 0 bases; nucleotides outside the gene matches: 8.

The rearrangement joins TRBV5-1 to TRBJ2-1; 12 bases are a match to TRBD2. Germline assignment: CDR1 SGHRS and CDR2 YFSETQ. The CDR3 runs to 17 residues. Losses at the gene ends were 0 bases for V and 6 bases for J; bases not matched to a gene: 7. CDR3 residues: CASSLARTSGVSNEQFF. CDR3 nucleotides: TGCGCCAGCAGCTTGGCCAGGACTAGCGGGGTGAGCAATGAGCAGTTCTTC.

The chain joins TRBV5-4 to TRBJ1-1; TRBD1 agrees at 8 bases. Per germline, CDR1 SGHNT and CDR2 YYREEE (reference sequence). The CDR3 has 15 amino acids. Trimming removed 1 base from V and 4 bases from J; junction bases left unmatched: 6. CDR3 in amino acids: CASSLLTGGSTEAFF. In DNA form, the CDR3 reads TGTGCCAGCAGCTTGTTAACAGGGGGATCCACTGAAGCTTTCTTT.

The chain couples TRBV30 to TRBJ1-6; 8 nucleotides agree with TRBD1. The CDR3 is 15 amino acids. The ends lost 0 bases at V and 9 bases at J; junction bases unmatched: 7. Germline CDR1 and CDR2: GTSNPN and SVGIG (reference sequence). This CDR3 reads CAWSVGTGQSSPLHF. The CDR3 DNA is TGTGCCTGGAGTGTCGGGACAGGACAGAGTTCACCCCTCCACTTT.

The genes are TRBV7-7 and TRBJ1-1, with D possibly being TRBD1 (5 bases). This CDR3 spans 15 amino acids. V was clipped by 2 bases and J by 3 bases, with 13 bases between them. Germline lookup yields CDR1 SSHAT and CDR2 FNYEAQ (reference sequence). The CDR3 nucleotides read TGTGCCAGCAGCTTATTCGGGGGATCGGACACTGAAGCTTTCTTT. Translated, it gives CASSLFGGSDTEAFF.